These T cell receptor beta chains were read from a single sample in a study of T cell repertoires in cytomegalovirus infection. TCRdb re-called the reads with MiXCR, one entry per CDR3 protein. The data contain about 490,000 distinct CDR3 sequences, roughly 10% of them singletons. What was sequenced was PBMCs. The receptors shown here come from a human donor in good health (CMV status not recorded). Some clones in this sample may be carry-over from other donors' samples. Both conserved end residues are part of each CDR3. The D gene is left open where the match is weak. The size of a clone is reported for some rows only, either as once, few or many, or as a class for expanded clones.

cdr3_nt: TGTGCCAGCAGCTTGGGGACAGACAACACCGGGGAGCTGTTTTTT
cdr3_aa: CASSLGTDNTGELFF
clone_size: NA
v_call: TRBV11-3
j_call: TRBJ2-2
d_call: TRBD1

cdr3_nt: TGCAGTGCTAATGAGGGGACCTCTAGCACAGATACGCAGTATTTT
cdr3_aa: CSANEGTSSTDTQYF
clone_size: NA
v_call: TRBV20-1
j_call: TRBJ2-3
d_call: NA

cdr3_nt: TGCAGTGCTAGACCCCAGGGACAGGAAGCTCCAAAACTGTTTTTT
cdr3_aa: CSARPQGQEAPKLFF
clone_size: many
v_call: TRBV20-1
j_call: TRBJ1-4
d_call: TRBD1

cdr3_nt: TGTGCCAGCAGTGAACCGGGACTAGGCACCTACGAGCAGTACTTC
cdr3_aa: CASSEPGLGTYEQYF
clone_size: many
v_call: TRBV6-1
j_call: TRBJ2-7
d_call: TRBD2

cdr3_nt: TGTGCCAGCAGCCTCATCCAAGCGGGAGGGAGCTACGAGCAGTACTTC
cdr3_aa: CASSLIQAGGSYEQYF
clone_size: many
v_call: TRBV7-3
j_call: TRBJ2-7
d_call: TRBD2

cdr3_nt: TGCAGTGCTAAACAGCCTATGAACACTGAAGCTTTCTTT
cdr3_aa: CSAKQPMNTEAFF
clone_size: NA
v_call: TRBV20-1
j_call: TRBJ1-1
d_call: NA

cdr3_nt: TGTGCCACCAGCGGACGGGGGGGCACCGGGGAGCTGTTTTTT
cdr3_aa: CATSGRGGTGELFF
clone_size: many
v_call: TRBV15
j_call: TRBJ2-2
d_call: TRBD2

cdr3_nt: TGTGCCAGCAGCTTAACTGCTACGAACACCGGGGAGCTGTTTTTT
cdr3_aa: CASSLTATNTGELFF
clone_size: many
v_call: TRBV7-2
j_call: TRBJ2-2
d_call: NA

cdr3_nt: TGTGCCAGTAGTATCTACGGGACTAGCACAGATACGCAGTATTTT
cdr3_aa: CASSIYGTSTDTQYF
clone_size: many
v_call: TRBV19
j_call: TRBJ2-3
d_call: NA

cdr3_nt: TGTGCCAGCAGTCCCCCTAGGGGGCGGGAGGGTTCCGAGACCCAGTACTTC
cdr3_aa: CASSPPRGREGSETQYF
clone_size: many
v_call: TRBV27
j_call: TRBJ2-5
d_call: TRBD2

cdr3_nt: TGTGCCAGCAGGCCCGGGGGGCTCCAAGAGACCCAGTACTTC
cdr3_aa: CASRPGGLQETQYF
clone_size: many
v_call: TRBV6-6
j_call: TRBJ2-5
d_call: NA

cdr3_nt: TGTGCCAGCAGCTTGGCTAGCGGGAGGAGAGAGACCCAGTACTTC
cdr3_aa: CASSLASGRRETQYF
clone_size: many
v_call: TRBV7-2
j_call: TRBJ2-5
d_call: TRBD2

cdr3_nt: TGTGCCAGTACCGGCGGACAGGGCTACGAGCAGTACTTC
cdr3_aa: CASTGGQGYEQYF
clone_size: NA
v_call: TRBV19
j_call: TRBJ2-7
d_call: TRBD1

cdr3_nt: TGTGCCAGCAGCTTATCTACAGGGGGGGACACCGGGGAGCTGTTTTTT
cdr3_aa: CASSLSTGGDTGELFF
clone_size: many
v_call: TRBV7-2
j_call: TRBJ2-2
d_call: NA

cdr3_nt: TGTGCCAGCAGCGACACAGGGGGCAGGGGAACTGAAGCTTTCTTT
cdr3_aa: CASSDTGGRGTEAFF
clone_size: NA
v_call: TRBV5-5
j_call: TRBJ1-1
d_call: TRBD1

cdr3_nt: TGTGCCACCAGCAGAGATATGGGGCGGGAGACCCAGTACTTC
cdr3_aa: CATSRDMGRETQYF
clone_size: few
v_call: TRBV15
j_call: TRBJ2-5
d_call: NA

cdr3_nt: TGCGCCAGCAGTCAATCGCTGTTTTTGCGCAAAAACATTCAGTACTTC
cdr3_aa: CASSQSLFLRKNIQYF
clone_size: many
v_call: TRBV23-1
j_call: TRBJ2-4
d_call: NA

cdr3_nt: TGTGCCAGCAGCTACCCTACGGCCCAAAACTATGGCTACACCTTC
cdr3_aa: CASSYPTAQNYGYTF
clone_size: many
v_call: TRBV7-2
j_call: TRBJ1-2
d_call: NA

cdr3_nt: TGTGCCAGCAGCGAAGACCCCGGGGGTCAAGAGACCCAGTACTTC
cdr3_aa: CASSEDPGGQETQYF
clone_size: NA
v_call: TRBV9
j_call: TRBJ2-5
d_call: NA

cdr3_nt: TGTGCCAGCAGCCTTAGCGGGGGGAAAGATACGCAGTATTTT
cdr3_aa: CASSLSGGKDTQYF
clone_size: many
v_call: TRBV12-3/TRBV12-4
j_call: TRBJ2-3
d_call: TRBD2

cdr3_nt: TGCAGTGCTGAGAGCCCCAGCGGGGACCACAATGAGCAGTTCTTC
cdr3_aa: CSAESPSGDHNEQFF
clone_size: NA
v_call: TRBV20-1
j_call: TRBJ2-1
d_call: TRBD2

cdr3_nt: TGTGCCAGCAGCCAAGACAGGGGGCTGATTTCGGAAGCTTTCTTT
cdr3_aa: CASSQDRGLISEAFF
clone_size: few
v_call: TRBV3-1
j_call: TRBJ1-1
d_call: TRBD1

cdr3_nt: TGTGCCAGCAGCTTATGGGGAAGCTATGGCTACACCTTC
cdr3_aa: CASSLWGSYGYTF
clone_size: many
v_call: TRBV7-3
j_call: TRBJ1-2
d_call: NA

cdr3_nt: TGTGCCAGCAGCTATCGAAAGGGGAGCCTCTCCGGGGAGCAGTACTTC
cdr3_aa: CASSYRKGSLSGEQYF
clone_size: NA
v_call: TRBV7-9
j_call: TRBJ2-7
d_call: NA

cdr3_nt: TGTGCCAGCAGCCCTTGGGACGTCCTCGGGGACACTGAAGCTTTCTTT
cdr3_aa: CASSPWDVLGDTEAFF
clone_size: many
v_call: TRBV11-2
j_call: TRBJ1-1
d_call: NA

cdr3_nt: TGCAGTGCTAGACATTCGAGCCGGGGGCGGACAGATACGCAGTATTTT
cdr3_aa: CSARHSSRGRTDTQYF
clone_size: NA
v_call: TRBV20-1
j_call: TRBJ2-3
d_call: NA

cdr3_nt: TGCGCCAGCAGCGGAGGGGATTCACCCCTCCACTTT
cdr3_aa: CASSGGDSPLHF
clone_size: many
v_call: TRBV4-1
j_call: TRBJ1-6
d_call: NA

cdr3_nt: TGTGCCAGCAGCCTTTCGGGGAACCCCTACGAGCAGTACTTC
cdr3_aa: CASSLSGNPYEQYF
clone_size: many
v_call: TRBV7-9
j_call: TRBJ2-7
d_call: NA

cdr3_nt: TGTGCCAGCAACCCGTCGGTAGCTAGCACAGATACGCAGTATTTT
cdr3_aa: CASNPSVASTDTQYF
clone_size: NA
v_call: TRBV9
j_call: TRBJ2-3
d_call: NA

cdr3_nt: TGTGCCAGTAGTATGTTAGGGGCGCCCGGGGAGCTGTTTTTT
cdr3_aa: CASSMLGAPGELFF
clone_size: NA
v_call: TRBV19
j_call: TRBJ2-2
d_call: NA

cdr3_nt: TGCAGCGTGGCTTCGGACAGTGGAAACACCATATATTTT
cdr3_aa: CSVASDSGNTIYF
clone_size: few
v_call: TRBV29-1
j_call: TRBJ1-3
d_call: NA

cdr3_nt: TGTGCCAGCAGCTTGTACACAGATACGCAGTATTTT
cdr3_aa: CASSLYTDTQYF
clone_size: many
v_call: TRBV7-8
j_call: TRBJ2-3
d_call: NA

cdr3_nt: TGTGCCAGCTCACCCCTGGCTAGCGGGAAAGCAGATACGCAGTATTTT
cdr3_aa: CASSPLASGKADTQYF
clone_size: NA
v_call: TRBV18
j_call: TRBJ2-3
d_call: TRBD2

cdr3_nt: TGTGCCAGCAGCCAAGCGGATTTGGTCGCAGAGACTTACTACACAGATACGCAGTATTTT
cdr3_aa: CASSQADLVAETYYTDTQYF
clone_size: few
v_call: TRBV14
j_call: TRBJ2-3
d_call: NA

cdr3_nt: TGTGCCACTAGACTGCCCTCCTACGAGCAGTACTTC
cdr3_aa: CATRLPSYEQYF
clone_size: many
v_call: TRBV28
j_call: TRBJ2-7
d_call: NA

cdr3_nt: TGTGCCAGCAGCGTAGGAATCCTGCTTACCTCCATCGGGGAGCTGTTTTTT
cdr3_aa: CASSVGILLTSIGELFF
clone_size: many
v_call: TRBV9
j_call: TRBJ2-2
d_call: NA

cdr3_nt: TGCAGCGCCGGGACAGGGACCACCGGGGAGCTGTTTTTT
cdr3_aa: CSAGTGTTGELFF
clone_size: many
v_call: TRBV29-1
j_call: TRBJ2-2
d_call: TRBD1

cdr3_nt: TGTGCCAGCAGCTTAGGGGGTGGAGGAACTAATGAAAAACTGTTTTTT
cdr3_aa: CASSLGGGGTNEKLFF
clone_size: many
v_call: TRBV7-9
j_call: TRBJ1-4
d_call: NA

cdr3_nt: TGTGCCAGCATCGGACTGGAAGACAATGAGCAGTTCTTC
cdr3_aa: CASIGLEDNEQFF
clone_size: many
v_call: TRBV7-9
j_call: TRBJ2-1
d_call: NA

cdr3_nt: TGTGCCAGCAGCTCGGGACAGGTGGGACACGAGCAGTACTTC
cdr3_aa: CASSSGQVGHEQYF
clone_size: NA
v_call: TRBV7-3
j_call: TRBJ2-7
d_call: TRBD1

cdr3_nt: TGTGCCGGCTCTACAGGGTACGAGCAGTACTTC
cdr3_aa: CAGSTGYEQYF
clone_size: few
v_call: TRBV2
j_call: TRBJ2-7
d_call: NA

cdr3_nt: TGCAGCGTTGCGGGGGAGAAGGGGAAGGGCACAGATACGCAGTATTTT
cdr3_aa: CSVAGEKGKGTDTQYF
clone_size: many
v_call: TRBV29-1
j_call: TRBJ2-3
d_call: NA

cdr3_nt: TGCGCCAGCACCGTAGAACCTAGCACAGATACGCAGTATTTT
cdr3_aa: CASTVEPSTDTQYF
clone_size: NA
v_call: TRBV5-1
j_call: TRBJ2-3
d_call: NA

cdr3_nt: TGCAGCGTTGTTACACTGATGAACACTGAAGCTTTCTTT
cdr3_aa: CSVVTLMNTEAFF
clone_size: NA
v_call: TRBV29-1
j_call: TRBJ1-1
d_call: NA

cdr3_nt: TGCGCCAGCAGCTCTGACGTTCTGATGGGGGGCACTGAAGCTTTCTTT
cdr3_aa: CASSSDVLMGGTEAFF
clone_size: NA
v_call: TRBV5-1
j_call: TRBJ1-1
d_call: NA

cdr3_nt: TGCAGTGCTGGGGCGGGGGCTGGACAAGAGACCCAGTACTTC
cdr3_aa: CSAGAGAGQETQYF
clone_size: many
v_call: TRBV20-1
j_call: TRBJ2-5
d_call: NA

cdr3_nt: TGTGCCAGCAGCCAAGTTTATAGTGAAGGGGAAGGAAACACCATATATTTT
cdr3_aa: CASSQVYSEGEGNTIYF
clone_size: NA
v_call: TRBV14
j_call: TRBJ1-3
d_call: NA

cdr3_nt: TGCAGCGTCCGGGGGTTTACGGGGATGAAAAACATTCAGTACTTC
cdr3_aa: CSVRGFTGMKNIQYF
clone_size: once
v_call: TRBV29-1
j_call: TRBJ2-4
d_call: NA

cdr3_nt: TGTGCCAGCAGTACGACAGGGGCGGGAAACACCATATATTTT
cdr3_aa: CASSTTGAGNTIYF
clone_size: NA
v_call: TRBV28
j_call: TRBJ1-3
d_call: TRBD1

cdr3_nt: TGCAGTGCTAGAGATTCCGGGACCGTGAACACTGAAGCTTTCTTT
cdr3_aa: CSARDSGTVNTEAFF
clone_size: many
v_call: TRBV20-1
j_call: TRBJ1-1
d_call: NA

cdr3_nt: TGTGCCAGCAGTCCGCGTTATTCTGGCTACACCTTC
cdr3_aa: CASSPRYSGYTF
clone_size: NA
v_call: TRBV28
j_call: TRBJ1-2
d_call: NA